This is a list of T cell receptor beta chains from one sample in a study of CD8+ T cells in alopecia areata. TCRdb keeps only in-frame clones here, not all; method: immunoSEQ multiplex PCR. The data contain a few hundred thousand clones, 35% to 40% of them singletons. The input for sequencing was CD4+ T cells sorted from blood, taken at approximately week 31, from a patient treated with tofacitinib. Every receptor here comes from a human donor with alopecia areata. The CDR3 runs from the conserved cysteine through the conserved F or W. A D gene is named only where the DNA matches it firmly. Expanded clones are given a class, and other clones once, few, many or no size at all.

-	TRBV7-3	TRBJ1-2	-	CASSFKGTQGYTF	TGTGCCAGCAGCTTTAAGGGGACCCAGGGCTACACCTTC
-	TRBV7-9	TRBJ2-5	-	CASSSLVYQETQYF	TGTGCCAGCAGCTCCCTTGTGTACCAAGAGACCCAGTACTTC
-	TRBV6-5	TRBJ1-2	-	CASTDGYGYTF	TGTGCCAGCACCGATGGGTATGGCTACACCTTC
-	TRBV5-1	TRBJ2-1	TRBD2	CATHTGTSGGNEQFF	TGCGCCACCCACACCGGGACTAGCGGGGGGAATGAGCAGTTCTTC
-	TRBV7-3	TRBJ2-3	TRBD1	CAVRQGSFGSQYF	TGTGCCGTTAGACAGGGGAGTTTTGGGTCGCAGTATTTT
-	TRBV6-6	TRBJ2-1	-	CASSLTTEVPEQFF	TGTGCCAGCAGTTTGACTACGGAGGTCCCCGAGCAGTTCTTC
few	TRBV9	TRBJ2-1	-	CASSSHWDEQFF	TGTGCCAGCAGCTCCCATTGGGATGAGCAGTTCTTC
-	TRBV6-5	TRBJ2-7	-	CASSPGPRYEQYF	TGTGCCAGCAGTCCGGGACCAAGATACGAGCAGTACTTC
-	TRBV7-9	TRBJ1-2	-	CASSYAGAQSYGYTF	TGTGCCAGCAGCTACGCCGGGGCCCAGAGCTATGGCTACACCTTC
few	TRBV23-1	TRBJ1-2	-	CASSQSGAGPDGYTF	TGCGCCAGCAGTCAATCGGGGGCAGGGCCAGATGGCTACACCTTC
-	TRBV30	TRBJ1-2	-	CAWSVGADRGYTF	TGTGCCTGGAGTGTCGGGGCAGATAGAGGCTACACCTTC
-	TRBV7-3	TRBJ2-1	-	CASSLTPEGEQFF	TGTGCCAGCAGCTTAACCCCAGAGGGTGAGCAGTTCTTC
-	TRBV29-1	TRBJ1-4	-	CSVRRTATNEKLFF	TGCAGCGTTCGGAGAACTGCAACTAATGAAAAACTGTTTTTT
-	TRBV19	TRBJ2-1	TRBD1	CASIPGQAYNEQFF	TGTGCCAGTATTCCGGGACAGGCCTACAATGAGCAGTTCTTC
few	TRBV30	TRBJ2-2	TRBD1	CAWSKGQYTGELFF	TGTGCCTGGAGCAAGGGACAGTACACCGGGGAGCTGTTTTTT
-	TRBV5-1	TRBJ2-2	-	CASKGEGHTGELFF	TGCGCCAGCAAGGGTGAAGGGCATACCGGGGAGCTGTTTTTT
-	TRBV2	TRBJ2-7	TRBD1	CASNPGQGLNEQYF	TGTGCCAGCAATCCGGGACAGGGGCTCAACGAGCAGTACTTC
-	TRBV30	TRBJ1-4	-	CAWSVQSLGEKLFF	TGTGCCTGGAGTGTACAGAGTCTAGGAGAAAAACTGTTTTTT
-	TRBV28	TRBJ2-3	-	CASSPGGLKADTQYF	TGTGCCAGCAGCCCGGGGGGCTTGAAGGCAGATACGCAGTATTTT
-	TRBV7-9	TRBJ1-2	-	CASSRGQLGGYTF	TGTGCCAGCAGCCGAGGACAACTAGGGGGCTACACCTTC
few	TRBV6-1	TRBJ1-5	-	CASSEAGGNQPQHF	TGTGCCAGCAGTGAAGCGGGGGGGAATCAGCCCCAGCATTTT
-	TRBV19	TRBJ1-1	TRBD1	CASSAWTGGNTEAFF	TGTGCCAGTAGTGCCTGGACAGGGGGGAACACTGAAGCTTTCTTT
few	TRBV4-1	TRBJ2-7	TRBD2	CASSQDGRTSGSREQYF	TGCGCCAGCAGCCAAGATGGGAGGACTAGCGGTTCTAGAGAGCAGTACTTC
few	TRBV6-5	TRBJ2-7	TRBD2	CASSYSTAGEVYEQYF	TGTGCCAGCAGTTACTCGACAGCGGGGGAGGTCTACGAGCAGTACTTC
-	TRBV30	TRBJ1-3	TRBD1	CASSTGSGNTIYF	TGTGCCTCCTCGACAGGGTCCGGAAACACCATATATTTT
-	TRBV29-1	TRBJ2-7	-	CSVGGPSYEQYF	TGCAGCGTTGGGGGTCCTTCCTACGAGCAGTACTTC
few	TRBV19	TRBJ2-1	-	CASSTQRNRPNEQFF	TGTGCCAGTAGTACCCAGCGGAATAGGCCCAATGAGCAGTTCTTC
few	TRBV30	TRBJ1-1	TRBD1	CAWSPLTGRVTEAFF	TGTGCCTGGAGTCCGCTGACAGGGCGGGTCACTGAAGCTTTCTTT
-	TRBV2	TRBJ1-2	-	CASSLQTPGPRGYTF	TGTGCCAGCAGTCTCCAGACTCCAGGGCCGCGGGGCTACACCTTC
many	TRBV29-1	TRBJ2-3	-	CSVAGTLVDTQYF	TGCAGCGTTGCAGGGACCCTGGTAGATACGCAGTATTTT
-	TRBV6-1	TRBJ1-4	-	CASSGQNREKLFF	TGTGCCAGCAGTGGACAAAATCGGGAAAAACTGTTTTTT
few	TRBV10-3	TRBJ2-7	-	CAISGGGVGYEQYF	TGTGCCATCAGTGGAGGGGGTGTGGGCTACGAGCAGTACTTC
few	TRBV6-5	TRBJ2-1	-	CASSYSIGTHEQFF	TGTGCCAGCAGTTACTCGATAGGGACCCATGAGCAGTTCTTC
-	TRBV5-1	TRBJ2-1	-	CASTRDSSYNEQFF	TGCGCCAGCACGAGGGATTCATCCTACAATGAGCAGTTCTTC
-	TRBV6-5	TRBJ2-6	-	CASSYSQPSGANVLTF	TGTGCCAGCAGTTACAGTCAACCCTCTGGGGCCAACGTCCTGACTTTC
few	TRBV7-2	TRBJ2-1	TRBD2	CASSPRLAGGDNEQFF	TGTGCCAGCAGCCCAAGACTAGCGGGAGGCGACAATGAGCAGTTCTTC
few	TRBV29-1	TRBJ2-1	-	CSVGGGLGGSSYNEQFF	TGCAGCGTAGGGGGCGGCTTAGGAGGGAGCTCCTACAATGAGCAGTTCTTC
-	TRBV5-1	TRBJ2-7	-	CASSGSGTGSYEQYF	TGCGCCAGCAGCGGATCCGGGACGGGGTCCTACGAGCAGTACTTC
-	TRBV28	TRBJ2-7	TRBD1	CASSSPGQSYEQYF	TGTGCCAGCAGTTCTCCGGGACAGTCTTACGAGCAGTACTTC
few	TRBV19	TRBJ1-1	-	CASSEGWDTEAFF	TGTGCCAGTAGCGAGGGCTGGGACACTGAAGCTTTCTTT
-	TRBV7-9	TRBJ1-6	-	CASSHSDRLNSPLHF	TGTGCCAGCAGCCACTCGGACAGATTGAATTCACCCCTCCACTTT
-	TRBV25-1	TRBJ2-7	-	CASSDQNYEQYF	TGTGCCAGCAGTGACCAGAACTACGAGCAGTACTTC
few	TRBV4-1	TRBJ1-2	-	CASSPAGANYGYTF	TGCGCCAGCAGCCCCGCGGGAGCTAACTATGGCTACACCTTC